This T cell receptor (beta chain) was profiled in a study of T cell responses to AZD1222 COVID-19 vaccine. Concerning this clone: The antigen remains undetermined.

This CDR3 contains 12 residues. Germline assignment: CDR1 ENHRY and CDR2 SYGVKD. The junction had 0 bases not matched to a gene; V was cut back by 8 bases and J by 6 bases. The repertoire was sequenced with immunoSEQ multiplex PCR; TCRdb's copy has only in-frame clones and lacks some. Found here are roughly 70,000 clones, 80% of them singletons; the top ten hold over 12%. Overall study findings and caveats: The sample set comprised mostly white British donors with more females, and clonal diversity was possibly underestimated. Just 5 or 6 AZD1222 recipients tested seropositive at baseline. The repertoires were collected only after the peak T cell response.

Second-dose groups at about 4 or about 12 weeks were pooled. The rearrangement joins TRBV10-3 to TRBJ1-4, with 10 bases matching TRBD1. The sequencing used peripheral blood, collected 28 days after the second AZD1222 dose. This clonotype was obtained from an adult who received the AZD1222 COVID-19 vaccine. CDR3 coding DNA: TGTGCCATCGGGACAGGGGATGAAAAACTGTTTTTT. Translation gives CAIGTGDEKLFF.